This T cell receptor beta chain was retrieved from a study of T cell responses to AZD1222 COVID-19 vaccine. The assay was immunoSEQ multiplex PCR, and TCRdb's table has in-frame clones only and misses some. This table has some 150,000 clones, under 95% appearing once. This CDR3 is 16 amino acids long. CDR1 and CDR2 from the germline V gene are SQVTM and ANQGSEA. The J segment lost 0 bases and the V segment lost 4 bases, leaving 8 bases of the junction unmatched. On this clone: Its antigen is unidentified.

Study findings and constraints: Researchers took repertoire samples only after the peak T cell response had come. The donor cohort was predominantly white British with a female majority, and clonal diversity may have been underestimated. Nearly half of spike-specific TCRs reportedly target unmutated variant regions.

This chain joins TRBV29-1 and TRBJ2-7, with 11 bases matching TRBD2. The sequence was obtained from an adult in good health. Sequenced here: peripheral blood, sampled on day 0 of AZD1222 vaccination. In nucleotides, the CDR3 is TGCAGCGTTGGGGCTAGCGGGGGGACGTACTCCTACGAGCAGTACTTC. The encoded protein is CSVGASGGTYSYEQYF.